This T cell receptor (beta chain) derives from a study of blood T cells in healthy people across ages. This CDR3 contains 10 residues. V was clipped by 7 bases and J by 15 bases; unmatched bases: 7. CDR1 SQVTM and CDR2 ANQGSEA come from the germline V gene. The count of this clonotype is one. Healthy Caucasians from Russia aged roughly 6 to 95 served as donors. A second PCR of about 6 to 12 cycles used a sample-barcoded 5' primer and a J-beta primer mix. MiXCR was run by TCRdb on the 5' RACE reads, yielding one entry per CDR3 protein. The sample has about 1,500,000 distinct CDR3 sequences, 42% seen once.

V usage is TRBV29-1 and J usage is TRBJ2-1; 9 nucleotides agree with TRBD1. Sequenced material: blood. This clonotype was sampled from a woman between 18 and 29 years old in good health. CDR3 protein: CSANRDRVFF. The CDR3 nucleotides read TGCAGCGCCAACCGGGACAGGGTGTTCTTC.